The 32 T cell receptor beta chains given below trace back to one sample, sequenced in a study of TIL therapy for anti-PD-1-resistant metastatic lung cancer (dated by TCRdb to about 2021). This specimen's time point label, per the study, means: pre-treatment sample, taken before nivolumab and TIL therapy. Using bias-controlled multiplex PCR with the immunoSEQ v3 hsTCRB kit, the TCR beta CDR3 regions were amplified from genomic DNA. This immuneACCESS table, as held by TCRdb, lists in-frame sequences with V and J called but not all clones. Of the missing ones, under half trace to an unresolved V gene in checked studies; the others have no known cause. This sample has about 49,000 clones in its table, and about 80% of those were observed once. About 15% of the sample is taken by the ten largest. The sample here was blood, taken at baseline. These receptors came from a man aged 65 to 79 with non-small cell lung cancer.

The chain links TRBV7-9 to TRBJ2-7, with D hard to call. Germline V gene data show CDR1 as SEHNR and CDR2 as FQNEAQ (reference sequence). The CDR3 sequence is 13 residues long. Trimming left V 4 bases short and J 2 bases short, with 9 bases between. CDR3 loop: CASSSLIAYEQYF. CDR3 nucleotides: TGTGCCAGCAGCTCTTTAATAGCCTACGAGCAGTACTTC.

V and J are TRBV4-1 and TRBJ2-1; 7 nucleotides align to TRBD2. The CDR3 loop spans 15 amino acids. CDR1 MGHRA and CDR2 YSYEKL come from the germline V gene. J gave up 5 bases and V 4 bases, and 8 bases lay outside the gene matches. CDR3 sequence reads: CASSPGTSANNEQFF. DNA for the CDR3: TGCGCCAGCAGCCCGGGCACTAGCGCCAACAATGAGCAGTTCTTC.

By share, this clone ranks as medium-sized. The genes are TRBV27 and TRBJ1-2; a weak D match, TRBD1 (6 bases). V lost 0 bases and J lost 7, with 12 bases in between. The CDR3 runs to 14 residues. Germline assignment: CDR1 MNHEY and CDR2 SMNVEV (reference sequence). As DNA, the CDR3 is TGTGCCAGCAGTTTATCGACAGGCTGGTCTGGCTACACCTTC. It codes for CASSLSTGWSGYTF.

CDR3 sequence (DNA): TGTGCCAGCAGTTACTCAGGGGGTTCTGGGGCCAACGTCCTGACTTTC. This gives the protein CASSYSGGSGANVLTF. The chain uses TRBV6-5 and TRBJ2-6; perhaps TRBD1 as D (6 bases). Trimming cost V 0 bases and J 1 base, with 7 bases left between them. Germline values: CDR1 MNHEY, CDR2 SVGAGI. The CDR3 runs 16 residues.

This chain joins TRBV19 and TRBJ1-5, with D hard to call. There are 15 residues in the CDR3. In germline, CDR1 is LNHDA, CDR2 SQIVND (reference sequence). The ends were cut back, 5 bases at V and 2 bases at J, with 13 bases in the middle. This chain's CDR3 is CASSPATTGNQPQHF. Written as DNA, the CDR3 is TGTGCCAGTAGTCCAGCTACGACGGGCAATCAGCCCCAGCATTTT.

The rearrangement joins TRBV6-5 to TRBJ2-1; 13 bases map to TRBD2. CDR3 length: 15 amino acids. V gave up 5 bases and J gave up 4 bases; unmatched junction bases: 2. Germline V lookup: CDR1 MNHEY, CDR2 SVGAGI. The CDR3 DNA reads TGTGCCAGCAGTCGACTAGCGGGAGGATACAATGAGCAGTTCTTC. As protein: CASSRLAGGYNEQFF.

This clone was detected only a few times. V gene TRBV25-1 combines with J gene TRBJ1-1; TRBD1 matches 7 bases. The length of the CDR3 is 16 residues. The V segment lost 0 bases and the J segment 1 base; nucleotides outside the gene matches: 5. Germline CDR1 and CDR2: MGHDK and SYGVNS. Here the CDR3 reads CASSEYGQAKNTEAFF. In DNA form, the CDR3 reads TGTGCCAGCAGTGAATACGGACAGGCTAAGAACACTGAAGCTTTCTTT.

The gene calls are TRBV4-1 and TRBJ2-1, with D perhaps matching TRBD2 (5 bases). CDR1 is MGHRA, CDR2 YSYEKL, per germline. Between the trimmed V and J ends, which lost 0 bases and 2 bases, there was a span of 8 bases. CDR3 size: 15 residues. For the CDR3, the DNA is TGCGCCAGCAGCCAAGATCCTAGCCCCTACAATGAGCAGTTCTTC. This translates into CASSQDPSPYNEQFF.

The chain employs TRBV10-1 and TRBJ2-7; 9 positions agree with TRBD2. V gave up 2 bases and J gave up 0 bases; unmatched junction bases: 8. Germline lookup yields CDR1 WNHNN and CDR2 SYGVQD (reference sequence). The CDR3 is 17 residues long. The CDR3 is CASSEGPSGKSSYEQYF. In DNA form, the CDR3 reads TGCGCCAGCAGTGAGGGACCTAGCGGGAAGAGCTCCTACGAGCAGTACTTC.

The chain joins TRBV11-2 to TRBJ2-3; 9 nucleotides agree with TRBD1. The CDR3 consists of 17 residues. The trim removed 4 bases at V and 0 bases at J, leaving 8 bases unmatched. Germline values: CDR1 SGHAT, CDR2 FQNNGV. This CDR3 reads CASSSQDRGTSTDTQYF. The CDR3 bases are TGTGCCAGCAGCTCCCAGGACAGGGGTACTAGCACAGATACGCAGTATTTT.

The chain has TRBV7-9 and TRBJ2-7; D tentatively reads TRBD1 or TRBD2 (5 bases each). Germline-derived CDR1 and CDR2 are SEHNR and FQNEAQ (reference sequence). CDR3 length: 15 amino acids. V was pared by 7 bases and J by 2 bases, with 18 bases between. This CDR3 is CASTLPGRPTYEQYF. CDR3 coding DNA: TGTGCCAGCACCCTGCCGGGACGCCCCACCTACGAGCAGTACTTC. The full variable domain, rest sourced from reference TRBV7-9 and TRBJ2-7, is DTGVSQNPRHKITKRGQNVTFRCDPISEHNRLYWYRQTLGQGPEFLTYFQNEAQLEKSRLLSDRFSAERPKGSFSTLEIQRTEQGDSAMYLCASTLPGRPTYEQYFGPGTRLTVT.

V and J are TRBV9 and TRBJ2-3; 13 positions match TRBD2. The V segment lost 1 base and the J segment 2 bases; nucleotides outside the gene matches: 10. The germline gives CDR1 SGDLS, CDR2 YYNGEE. The CDR3 runs 19 residues. The CDR3 spells CASSVTSGLAGLNTDTQYF. The DNA for the CDR3 is TGTGCCAGCAGCGTAACTTCGGGACTAGCGGGATTGAACACAGATACGCAGTATTTT. Based on the CDR3 plus reference TRBV9 and TRBJ2-3, the full variable domain is DSGVTQTPKHLITATGQRVTLRCSPRSGDLSVYWYQQSLDQGLQFLIQYYNGEERAKGNILERFSAQQFPDLHSELNLSSLELGDSALYFCASSVTSGLAGLNTDTQYFGPGTRLTVL.

This clone was seen just once. The chain uses TRBV10-3 and TRBJ2-7, with D possibly matching TRBD2 (6 bases). Germline values: CDR1 ENHRY, CDR2 SYGVKD. The CDR3 is 13 residues long. V lost 10 bases and J lost 3, with 16 bases in between. The CDR3 here is CATLGGTHYEQYF. Here the CDR3 DNA reads TGTGCCACCCTTGGCGGGACTCACTACGAGCAGTACTTC.

J is TRBJ1-6 and V is TRBV7-2; D is unresolved. Trimming cost V 5 bases and J 9 bases, with 20 bases left between them. The CDR3 spans 16 residues. Germline CDR1 and CDR2: SGHTA and FQGNSA. Here the CDR3 DNA reads TGTGCCAGCAGCGCACCACGTGGGTCTTTGAGTTCACCCCTCCACTTT. Protein: CASSAPRGSLSSPLHF.

The chain carries TRBV4-3 and TRBJ2-7; D is ambiguous. Trimming stripped 0 bases from V and 0 bases from J, with 6 bases between. Germline loops: CDR1 LGHNA, CDR2 YSLEER. The CDR3 is made up of 14 amino acids. The chain's CDR3 is CASSQDPGSYEQYF. CDR3 nucleotides: TGCGCCAGCAGCCAAGATCCGGGCTCCTACGAGCAGTACTTC.

The genes are TRBV6-6 and TRBJ1-5, with 7 bases aligning to TRBD1. There are 16 residues in the CDR3. Germline V gives CDR1 MNHNY, CDR2 SVGAGI (reference sequence). Trimming removed 5 bases from V and 3 bases from J; junction bases left unmatched: 10. CDR3 region: CASSLTGLRFNQPQHF. DNA of the CDR3: TGTGCCAGCAGTCTGACAGGGCTCCGTTTCAATCAGCCCCAGCATTTT.

Turning to this clone: This specimen includes other DNA sequences encoding the same CDR3. V gene TRBV5-6 combines with J gene TRBJ1-5; no clear D gene. V was clipped by 2 bases and J by 4 bases, with 7 bases between them. CDR1 SGHDT and CDR2 YYEEEE come from the germline V gene. The CDR3 totals 13 residues. The CDR3 here is CASSLGNNQPQHF. Written as DNA, the CDR3 is TGTGCCAGCAGCTTAGGGAATAATCAGCCCCAGCATTTT.

The chain is built from TRBV29-1 and TRBJ2-7; 10 positions agree with TRBD1. V gave up 6 bases and J gave up 6 bases; unmatched junction bases: 11. Germline-derived CDR1 and CDR2 are SQVTM and ANQGSEA. CDR3 size: 14 residues. The CDR3 protein is CSVGPGQGLGEQYF. CDR3 nucleotide sequence: TGCAGCGTCGGACCGGGACAGGGGTTGGGCGAGCAGTACTTC.

The chain is built from TRBV14 and TRBJ2-3; D remains unclear. Germline CDR1 is SGHDN and CDR2 is FVKESK. Trimming left V 1 base short and J 3 bases short, with 8 bases between. CDR3 length: 14 amino acids. The CDR3 DNA reads as TGTGCCAGCAGCCAAGCGACACCAACAGATACGCAGTATTTT. Translated: CASSQATPTDTQYF. The full variable domain, with the rest looked up from reference TRBV14 and TRBJ2-3, is EAGVTQFPSHSVIEKGQTVTLRCDPISGHDNLYWYRRVMGKEIKFLLHFVKESKQDESGMPNNRFLAERTGGTYSTLKVQPAELEDSGVYFCASSQATPTDTQYFGPGTRLTVL.

The rearrangement joins TRBV5-6 to TRBJ2-2; D remains ambiguous. The germline V and J ends were trimmed by 1 base and 1 base, with 8 bases remaining between them. CDR1 and CDR2 from the germline V gene are SGHDT and YYEEEE. The CDR3 length is 15 residues. CDR3 loop: CASSLKLKNTGELFF. CDR3 sequence (DNA): TGTGCCAGCAGCTTGAAACTGAAGAACACCGGGGAGCTGTTTTTT.

The chain combines TRBV6-7 with TRBJ2-2; 9 bases are a match to TRBD1. TRBV6-7 is assigned to the ORF class and has an uncertain function. Unmatched junction bases numbered 14, after V lost 6 bases and J lost 3 bases. The CDR3 is made up of 18 amino acids. The CDR3 sequence: CASSDTGGAGIYTGELFF. The CDR3 bases are TGTGCCAGCAGCGATACAGGGGGCGCGGGAATATACACCGGGGAGCTGTTTTTT.

This clone was recorded once. CDR3 amino acids: CASSYGGSGPYEQYF. The CDR3 DNA reads as TGTGCCAGCAGCTACGGAGGTAGCGGCCCCTACGAGCAGTACTTC. The chain is built from TRBV7-9 and TRBJ2-7; tentative D call: TRBD2 (6 bases). The germline V gene has CDR1 SEHNR and CDR2 FQNEAQ (reference sequence). V lost 4 bases, J lost 2 bases, and 15 bases lay in between. The CDR3 runs 15 residues. Full variable domain (remainder filled in from reference TRBV7-9 and TRBJ2-7): DTGVSQNPRHKITKRGQNVTFRCDPISEHNRLYWYRQTLGQGPEFLTYFQNEAQLEKSRLLSDRFSAERPKGSFSTLEIQRTEQGDSAMYLCASSYGGSGPYEQYFGPGTRLTVT.

The genes are TRBV19 and TRBJ2-5; D gene unclear. Looked up from germline, CDR1 is LNHDA and CDR2 is SQIVND (reference sequence). V lost 3 bases, J lost 2 bases, and 10 bases lay in between. This CDR3 has 14 residues. CDR3 DNA: TGTGCCAGTAGTATCGGTACGATACAAGAGACCCAGTACTTC. As protein: CASSIGTIQETQYF.

This clone was detected only a few times. V is TRBV19 and J is TRBJ1-2; D ambiguous. V lost 4 bases and J 1 base, leaving 4 bases between the germline ends. Germline V CDR1 and CDR2: LNHDA, SQIVND (reference sequence). The CDR3 contains 12 residues. The CDR3 coding sequence is TGTGCCAGTAGTAACGTTAACTATGGCTACACCTTC. Amino acids: CASSNVNYGYTF.

V gene TRBV7-2 combines with J gene TRBJ2-3; D ambiguous. Trimming pared 5 bases from V and 4 bases from J, leaving 13 bases between. The CDR3 has 14 amino acids. CDR1 SGHTA and CDR2 FQGNSA come from the germline V gene. The CDR3 nucleotides are TGTGCCAGCAGCCCCCTGGCGGCTCCAGATACGCAGTATTTT. Translation gives CASSPLAAPDTQYF.

This rearrangement joins TRBV6-1 to TRBJ2-3, with 11 bases aligning to TRBD1. The CDR3 consists of 19 residues. In germline, CDR1 is MNHNS, CDR2 SASEGT. The V and J ends lost 1 base and 1 base, in that order; junction bases with no gene match: 10. DNA of the CDR3: TGTGCCAGCAGTGAAGACGAGAGGACAGGGGGCCCCGGCACAGATACGCAGTATTTT. Encoded protein: CASSEDERTGGPGTDTQYF.

The DNA of the CDR3 is TGTGCCAGCAGTGAAAGAGAACGGAGCACCGGGGAGCTGTTTTTT. Its translation: CASSERERSTGELFF. This sequence joins TRBV6-1 and TRBJ2-2; D gene ambiguous. CDR3 length: 15 residues. CDR1 and CDR2 (germline): MNHNS, SASEGT. The germline V and J ends were trimmed by 2 bases and 4 bases, with 11 bases remaining between them.

The V gene is TRBV2, the J gene TRBJ1-1, with D unclear. V was pared by 7 bases and J by 1 base, with 16 bases between. The CDR3 is made up of 15 amino acids. Germline assignment: CDR1 SNHLY and CDR2 FYNNEI. DNA of the CDR3: TGTGCCAGCACTGATCCGGCAGGAAAGAACACTGAAGCTTTCTTT. This translates into CASTDPAGKNTEAFF.

In its sample, this clone was seen a few times. The rearrangement joins TRBV2 to TRBJ2-7, with D tentatively TRBD1 (6 bases). This CDR3 is 15 amino acids long. V lost 10 bases to trimming and J lost 4 bases, with 23 bases between them. CDR1 and CDR2 from the germline V gene are SNHLY and FYNNEI. CDR3 sequence reads: CATSGRTGNRYEQYF. The CDR3 DNA is TGTGCCACATCGGGGCGAACAGGGAATAGGTACGAGCAGTACTTC.

This clone appeared once. The rearrangement links TRBV27 to TRBJ2-7; D perhaps matches TRBD2 (5 bases). Trimming left V 1 base short and J 6 bases short, with 13 bases between. CDR3 length: 14 amino acids. In germline, CDR1 is MNHEY, CDR2 SMNVEV (reference sequence). Here the CDR3 DNA reads TGTGCCAGCAGTTTATTGGACGGAGGAAGCGAGCAGTACTTC. Residues: CASSLLDGGSEQYF.

V gene TRBV28 combines with J gene TRBJ2-7; the D call may be TRBD1 or TRBD2 (5 bases each). CDR3 length equals 14 residues. The V gene lost 8 bases and the J gene lost 6 bases, with 20 bases spanning the gap. The germline V gene has CDR1 MDHEN and CDR2 SYDVKM. The CDR3 region is CASAARDPTREQYF. The DNA of the CDR3 is TGTGCCAGCGCAGCCCGGGACCCTACACGCGAGCAGTACTTC.

The genes are TRBV28 and TRBJ1-5; D perhaps matches TRBD1 (5 bases). The germline V gene encodes CDR1 MDHEN and CDR2 SYDVKM. Trimming left V 2 bases short and J 1 base short, with 15 bases between. The CDR3 has 17 amino acids. The CDR3 sequence is CASSLPPRVRSNQPQHF. DNA of the CDR3: TGTGCCAGCAGTTTACCCCCCAGGGTGAGGAGCAATCAGCCCCAGCATTTT.